Given below is one TCR beta chain in context. In the original processing: It was from reference gene primer amplification that nucleated cell counts were estimated. Here immunoSEQ multiplex PCR was the method, and the copy in TCRdb shows in-frame clones only, minus some. That table is the source of V, J and clone size, and D and trimming were worked out from the DNA. The sample yields 540,000 or so clones, around nine tenths seen once. The data are from a study of blood T cell repertoires in COVID-19. Study-level background: Acute and convalescent COVID-19 specimens originated in the United States, Italy and Spain. From T cells, B-cell-depleted T cells, or PBMCs came the material, which was cDNA or gDNA.

In Seattle, patients joined the study during active infection and were tracked longitudinally. This CDR3 comprises 14 residues. The germline CDR1 and CDR2 sequences are SGHNT and YENEEA. The germline V and J ends were trimmed by 7 bases and 1 base, with 13 bases remaining between them. This sequence joins TRBV11-3 and TRBJ1-1, with D unresolved. This receptor was obtained from a woman aged 50 to 60 with COVID-19, enrolled during active disease. The sequencing sample was made of peripheral blood. The CDR3 DNA is TGTGCCAGCACCTGGGAGGAGGAGAACACTGAAGCTTTCTTT. It yields the protein CASTWEEENTEAFF.